The 2 T cell receptor beta chains listed next were all sequenced from one sample in a study of blood T cell repertoires in COVID-19. Clones were read by immunoSEQ multiplex PCR, and TCRdb kept only the in-frame ones, dropping some. The sample lists about 140,000 clones; 75% to 85% were seen once. The sequencing sample was made of peripheral blood. The receptor set was obtained from a woman at least 80 years old with active or convalescent COVID-19.

This chain connects TRBV7-2 to TRBJ2-1; TRBD2 is a possible D gene (6 bases). This CDR3 region has 15 residues. The V end lost 0 bases, the J end lost 7 bases, and 13 bases lay between the germline ends. Germline V gene sequence: CDR1 SGHTA, CDR2 FQGNSA. This CDR3 reads CASSLAGGNQNEQFF. As DNA, the CDR3 is TGTGCCAGCAGCTTAGCGGGGGGAAACCAAAATGAGCAGTTCTTC.

The J gene is TRBJ2-1, the V gene TRBV5-1; D gene uncertain. CDR1 is SGHRS, CDR2 YFSETQ, per germline. Trimming removed 1 base from V and 0 bases from J, with 5 bases in between. This CDR3 region has 14 residues. CDR3 residues: CASSLYSSYNEQFF. The CDR3, as DNA: TGCGCCAGCAGCTTGTACAGCTCCTACAATGAGCAGTTCTTC.